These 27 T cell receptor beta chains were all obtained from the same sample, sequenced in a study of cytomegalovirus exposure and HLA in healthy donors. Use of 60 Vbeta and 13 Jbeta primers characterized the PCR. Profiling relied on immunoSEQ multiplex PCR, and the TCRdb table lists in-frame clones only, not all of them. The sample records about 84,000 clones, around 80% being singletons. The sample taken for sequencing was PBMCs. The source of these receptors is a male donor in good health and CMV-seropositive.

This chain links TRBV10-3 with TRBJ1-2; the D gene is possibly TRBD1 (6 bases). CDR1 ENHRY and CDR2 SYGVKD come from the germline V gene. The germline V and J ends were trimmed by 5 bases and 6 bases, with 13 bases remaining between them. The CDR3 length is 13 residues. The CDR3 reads CAISPTGLDGYTF. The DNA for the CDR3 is TGTGCCATCAGTCCGACAGGTCTCGATGGCTACACCTTC.

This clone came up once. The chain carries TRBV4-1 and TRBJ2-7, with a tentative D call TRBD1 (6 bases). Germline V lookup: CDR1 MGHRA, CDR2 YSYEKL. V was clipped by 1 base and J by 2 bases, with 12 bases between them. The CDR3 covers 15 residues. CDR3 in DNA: TGCGCCAGCAGCCAAGCGGAGCAGGGGACCTACGAGCAGTACTTC. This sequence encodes CASSQAEQGTYEQYF.

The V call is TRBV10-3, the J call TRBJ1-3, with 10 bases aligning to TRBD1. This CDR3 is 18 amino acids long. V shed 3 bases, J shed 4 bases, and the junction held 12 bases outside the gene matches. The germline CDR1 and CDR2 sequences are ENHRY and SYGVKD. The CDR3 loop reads CAISDPRNGTGAGNTIYF. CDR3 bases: TGTGCCATCAGTGATCCTCGCAACGGGACAGGGGCCGGAAACACCATATATTTT.

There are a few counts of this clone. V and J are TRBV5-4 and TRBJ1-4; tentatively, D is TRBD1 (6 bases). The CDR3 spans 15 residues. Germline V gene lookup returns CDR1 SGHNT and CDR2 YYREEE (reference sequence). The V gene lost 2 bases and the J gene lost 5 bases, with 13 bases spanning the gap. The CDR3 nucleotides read TGTGCCAGCAGCTTAGGGGGAAACTGGAATGAAAAACTGTTTTTT. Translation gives CASSLGGNWNEKLFF.

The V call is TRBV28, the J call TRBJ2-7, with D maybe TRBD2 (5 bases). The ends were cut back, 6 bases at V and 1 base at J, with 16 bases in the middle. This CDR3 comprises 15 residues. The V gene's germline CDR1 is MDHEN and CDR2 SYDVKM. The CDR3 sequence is CASSRPGSLSYEQYF. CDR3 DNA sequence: TGTGCCAGCAGCCGCCCGGGGAGTTTATCCTACGAGCAGTACTTC.

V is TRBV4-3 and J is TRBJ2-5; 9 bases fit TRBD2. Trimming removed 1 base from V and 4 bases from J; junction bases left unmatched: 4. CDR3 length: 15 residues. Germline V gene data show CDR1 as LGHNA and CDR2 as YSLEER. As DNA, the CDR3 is TGCGCCAGCAGCCAAGTGGGACTAGCAGGAGAGACCCAGTACTTC. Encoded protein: CASSQVGLAGETQYF.

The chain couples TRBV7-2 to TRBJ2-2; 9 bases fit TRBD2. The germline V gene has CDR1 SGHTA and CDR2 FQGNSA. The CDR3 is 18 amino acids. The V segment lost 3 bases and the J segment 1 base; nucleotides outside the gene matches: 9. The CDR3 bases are TGTGCCAGCAGCTTGAGGAGCCTAGCGGGGAAGAACACCGGGGAGCTGTTTTTT. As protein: CASSLRSLAGKNTGELFF. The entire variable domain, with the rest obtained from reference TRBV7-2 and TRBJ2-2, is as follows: GAGVSQSPSNKVTEKGKDVELRCDPISGHTALYWYRQSLGQGLEFLIYFQGNSAPDKSGLPSDRFSAERTGGSVSTLTIQRTQQEDSAVYLCASSLRSLAGKNTGELFFGEGSRLTVL.

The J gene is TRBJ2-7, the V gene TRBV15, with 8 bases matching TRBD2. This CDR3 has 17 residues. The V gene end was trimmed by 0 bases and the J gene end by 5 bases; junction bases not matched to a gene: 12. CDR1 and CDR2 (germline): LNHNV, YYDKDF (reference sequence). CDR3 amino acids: CATSRDRLAGISNEQYF. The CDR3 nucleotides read TGTGCCACCAGCAGAGATAGGCTAGCGGGTATCTCAAACGAGCAGTACTTC.

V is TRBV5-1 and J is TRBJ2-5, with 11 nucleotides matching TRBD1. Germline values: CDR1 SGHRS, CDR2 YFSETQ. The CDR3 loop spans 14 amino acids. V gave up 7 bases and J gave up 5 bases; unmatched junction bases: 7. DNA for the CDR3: TGCGCCAGCTCCGGACAGGGGGCGCGGGAGACCCAGTACTTC. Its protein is CASSGQGARETQYF.

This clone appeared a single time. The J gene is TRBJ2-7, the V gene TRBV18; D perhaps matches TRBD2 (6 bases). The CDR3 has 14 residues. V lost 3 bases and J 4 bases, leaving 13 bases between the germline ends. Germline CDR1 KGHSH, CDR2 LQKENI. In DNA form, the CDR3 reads TGTGCCAGCTCACCGGAGGGAGGCCAGTACGAGCAGTACTTC. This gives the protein CASSPEGGQYEQYF.

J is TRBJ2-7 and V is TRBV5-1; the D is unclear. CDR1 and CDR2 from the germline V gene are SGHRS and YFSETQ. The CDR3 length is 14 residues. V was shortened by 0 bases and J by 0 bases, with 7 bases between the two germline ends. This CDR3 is CASSLAVSSYEQYF. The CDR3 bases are TGCGCCAGCAGCTTGGCCGTGAGCTCCTACGAGCAGTACTTC.

The CDR3 here is CASSAESGRTTEAFF. CDR3 coding DNA: TGTGCCAGCAGCGCGGAGTCAGGGCGGACCACTGAAGCTTTCTTT. The chain links TRBV9 to TRBJ1-1, with a possible D match to TRBD1 (5 bases). Germline CDR1 SGDLS, CDR2 YYNGEE. V lost 3 bases and J lost 4, with 16 bases in between. The CDR3 is 15 residues long. Using reference TRBV9 and TRBJ1-1 for the parts outside the CDR3, the full variable domain is DSGVTQTPKHLITATGQRVTLRCSPRSGDLSVYWYQQSLDQGLQFLIQYYNGEERAKGNILERFSAQQFPDLHSELNLSSLELGDSALYFCASSAESGRTTEAFFGQGTRLTVV.

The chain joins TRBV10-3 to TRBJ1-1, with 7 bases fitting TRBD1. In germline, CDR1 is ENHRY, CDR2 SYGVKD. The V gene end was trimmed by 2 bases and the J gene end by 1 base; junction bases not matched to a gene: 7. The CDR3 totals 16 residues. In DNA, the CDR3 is TGTGCCATCAGTGAGCCGAGGAGGACAGGGAACACTGAAGCTTTCTTT. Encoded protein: CAISEPRRTGNTEAFF.

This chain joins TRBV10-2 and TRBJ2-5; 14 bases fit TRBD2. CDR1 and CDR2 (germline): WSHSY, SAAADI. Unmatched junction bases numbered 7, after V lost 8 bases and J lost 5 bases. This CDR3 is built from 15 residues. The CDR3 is CASAGTSGSRETQYF. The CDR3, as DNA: TGCGCCAGCGCCGGGACTAGCGGGAGTCGGGAGACCCAGTACTTC.

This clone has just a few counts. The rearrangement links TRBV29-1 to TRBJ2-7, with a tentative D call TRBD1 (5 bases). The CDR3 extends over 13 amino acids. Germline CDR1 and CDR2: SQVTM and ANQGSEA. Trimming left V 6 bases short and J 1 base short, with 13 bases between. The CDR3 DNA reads TGCAGCGTGGTCGGACATGCTTCCTACGAGCAGTACTTC. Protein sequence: CSVVGHASYEQYF.

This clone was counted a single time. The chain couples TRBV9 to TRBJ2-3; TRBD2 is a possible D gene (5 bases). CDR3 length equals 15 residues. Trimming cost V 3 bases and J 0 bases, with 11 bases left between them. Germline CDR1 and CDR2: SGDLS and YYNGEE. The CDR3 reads CASSGGGTSTDTQYF. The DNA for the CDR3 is TGTGCCAGCAGCGGCGGAGGAACTAGCACAGATACGCAGTATTTT.

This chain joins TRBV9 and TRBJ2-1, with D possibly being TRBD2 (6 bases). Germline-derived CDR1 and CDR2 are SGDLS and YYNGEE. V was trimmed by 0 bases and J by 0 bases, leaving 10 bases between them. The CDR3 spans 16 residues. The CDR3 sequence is CASSVAGLNSYNEQFF. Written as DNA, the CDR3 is TGTGCCAGCAGCGTAGCGGGACTCAACTCCTACAATGAGCAGTTCTTC.

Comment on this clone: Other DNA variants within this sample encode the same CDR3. The CDR3 DNA sequence: TGTGCCAGCTCACCACGTCTAGAAGAGACCCAGTACTTC. Translated, it gives CASSPRLEETQYF. The chain carries TRBV18 and TRBJ2-5; no clear D gene. The CDR3 is made up of 13 amino acids. V was shortened by 1 base and J by 3 bases, with 6 bases between the two germline ends. CDR1 KGHSH and CDR2 LQKENI come from the germline V gene.

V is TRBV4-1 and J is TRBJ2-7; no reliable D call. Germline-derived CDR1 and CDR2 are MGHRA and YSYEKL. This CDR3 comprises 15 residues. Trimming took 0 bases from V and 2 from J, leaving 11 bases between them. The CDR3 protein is CASSQEGNYAYEQYF. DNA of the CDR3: TGCGCCAGCAGCCAAGAAGGTAACTATGCCTACGAGCAGTACTTC.

In nucleotides, the CDR3 is TGTGCCAGCAGCTTAATCAGGGACAATGAGCAGTTCTTC. Translating gives CASSLIRDNEQFF. The chain combines TRBV5-4 with TRBJ2-1; possibly TRBD1 for D (5 bases). This CDR3 contains 13 residues. Between the trimmed V and J ends, which lost 2 bases and 5 bases, there was a span of 8 bases. The V gene's germline CDR1 is SGHNT and CDR2 YYREEE (reference sequence).

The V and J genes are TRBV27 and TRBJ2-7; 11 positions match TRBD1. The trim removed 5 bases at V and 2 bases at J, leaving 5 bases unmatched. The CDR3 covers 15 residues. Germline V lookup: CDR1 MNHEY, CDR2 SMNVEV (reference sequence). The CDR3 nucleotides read TGTGCCAGCAGTCAAGGGACAGGGGGAACCTACGAGCAGTACTTC. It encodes CASSQGTGGTYEQYF.

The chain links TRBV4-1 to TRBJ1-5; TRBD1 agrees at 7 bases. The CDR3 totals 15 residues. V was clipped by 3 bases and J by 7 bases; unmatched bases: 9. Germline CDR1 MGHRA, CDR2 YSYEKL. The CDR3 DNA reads TGCGCCAGCAGCCAGGGGGACAGTATGAGCCAGCCCCAGCATTTT. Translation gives CASSQGDSMSQPQHF.

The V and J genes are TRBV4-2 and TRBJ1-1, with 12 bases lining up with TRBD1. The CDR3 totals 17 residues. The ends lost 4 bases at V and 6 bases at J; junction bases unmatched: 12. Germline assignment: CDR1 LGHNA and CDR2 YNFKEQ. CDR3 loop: CASSRGTGGAGLPEAFF. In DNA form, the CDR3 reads TGTGCCAGCAGCCGGGGGACAGGGGGCGCGGGTCTTCCTGAAGCTTTCTTT.

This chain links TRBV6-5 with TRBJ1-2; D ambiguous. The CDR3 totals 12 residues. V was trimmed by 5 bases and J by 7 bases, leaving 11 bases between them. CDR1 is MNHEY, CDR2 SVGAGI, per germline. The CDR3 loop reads CASSEMQFGYTF. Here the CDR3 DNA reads TGTGCCAGCAGTGAAATGCAGTTTGGCTACACCTTC.

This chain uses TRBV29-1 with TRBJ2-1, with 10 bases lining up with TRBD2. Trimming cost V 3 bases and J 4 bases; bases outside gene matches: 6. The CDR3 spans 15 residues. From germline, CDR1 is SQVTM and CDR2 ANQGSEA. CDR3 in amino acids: CSVDPAGGLYNEQFF. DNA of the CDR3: TGCAGCGTTGACCCAGCGGGAGGGTTGTACAATGAGCAGTTCTTC.

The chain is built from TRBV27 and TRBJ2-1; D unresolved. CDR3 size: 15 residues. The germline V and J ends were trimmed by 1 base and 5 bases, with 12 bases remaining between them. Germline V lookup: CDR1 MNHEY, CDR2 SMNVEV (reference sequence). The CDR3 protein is CASSLLQFPDNEQFF. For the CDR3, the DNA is TGTGCCAGCAGTTTATTACAGTTCCCCGACAATGAGCAGTTCTTC.

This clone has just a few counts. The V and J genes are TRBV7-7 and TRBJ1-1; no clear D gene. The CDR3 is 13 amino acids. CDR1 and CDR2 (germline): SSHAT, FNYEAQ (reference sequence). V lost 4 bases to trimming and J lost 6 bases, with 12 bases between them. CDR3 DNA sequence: TGTGCCAGCAGCTCGCATTTTCAGGCTGAAGCTTTCTTT. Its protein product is CASSSHFQAEAFF. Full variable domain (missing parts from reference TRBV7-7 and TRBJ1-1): GAGVSQSPRYKVTKRGQDVTLRCDPISSHATLYWYQQALGQGPEFLTYFNYEAQPDKSGLPSDRFSAERPEGSISTLTIQRTEQRDSAMYRCASSSHFQAEAFFGQGTRLTVV.